This is a list of T cell receptor beta chains from one sample in a study of cytomegalovirus exposure and HLA in healthy donors. The table came from immunoSEQ multiplex PCR; TCRdb's copy has only in-frame clones and leaves some out. Seen here are about 87,000 clones, approximately 74% observed once, and the top ten hold around 22%. Sequenced: PBMCs. These receptors were collected from a man aged 25 to 40 in good health and CMV-seropositive. Each CDR3 is given with its conserved first and last residue. The D gene is left open where the match is weak. The size of a clone is reported for some rows only, either as once, few or many, or as a class for expanded clones.

length	J	V	size	D	CDR3	DNA
13	TRBJ2-2	TRBV29-1	few	TRBD2	CSVGSGGNGELFF	TGCAGCGTGGGTAGCGGGGGAAACGGGGAGCTGTTTTTT
12	TRBJ2-5	TRBV6-5	NA	NA	CASSYSRETQYF	TGTGCCAGCAGTTACTCGAGGGAGACCCAGTACTTC
14	TRBJ2-5	TRBV5-5	few	TRBD1	CASSQQGAGETQYF	TGTGCCAGCAGCCAACAGGGGGCAGGGGAGACCCAGTACTTC
14	TRBJ2-1	TRBV2	NA	TRBD2	CASLGSGTYNEQFF	TGTGCCAGCTTAGGGAGCGGGACCTACAATGAGCAGTTCTTC
13	TRBJ2-7	TRBV5-4	NA	NA	CASSFRSEHEQYF	TGTGCCAGCAGCTTTCGCAGTGAACACGAGCAGTACTTC
17	TRBJ1-1	TRBV9	few	TRBD1	CASSVAGDRGPNTEAFF	TGTGCCAGCAGCGTAGCGGGGGACAGGGGGCCGAACACTGAAGCTTTCTTT
16	TRBJ2-2	TRBV28	NA	NA	CASSLDGPGSTGELFF	TGTGCCAGCAGTTTGGACGGTCCAGGGTCTACCGGGGAGCTGTTTTTT
16	TRBJ1-2	TRBV5-1	once	NA	CASSLEEATWSDGYTF	TGCGCCAGCAGCTTGGAGGAGGCGACTTGGAGCGATGGCTACACCTTC
13	TRBJ1-2	TRBV29-1	NA	NA	CSVETTSHYGYTF	TGCAGCGTTGAAACTACGTCTCACTATGGCTACACCTTC
15	TRBJ1-4	TRBV19	NA	NA	CASSKGRQGNEKLFF	TGTGCCAGTAGTAAAGGGCGGCAGGGTAATGAAAAACTGTTTTTT
15	TRBJ2-5	TRBV5-1	NA	TRBD1	CASSPRQGVGETQYF	TGCGCCAGCAGCCCGAGACAGGGAGTGGGTGAGACCCAGTACTTC
15	TRBJ1-5	TRBV27	NA	NA	CASSVGPGTNQPQHF	TGTGCCAGCAGTGTAGGCCCGGGGACAAATCAGCCCCAGCATTTT
12	TRBJ2-7	TRBV30	NA	NA	CAWNKADYEQYF	TGTGCCTGGAACAAAGCGGACTACGAGCAGTACTTC
17	TRBJ2-1	TRBV7-3	NA	TRBD2	CASSSIGEGWRDNEQFF	TGTGCCAGCAGTTCCATCGGGGAGGGGTGGAGGGATAATGAGCAGTTCTTC
17	TRBJ2-5	TRBV4-1	NA	TRBD1	CASSRGTGGFLQETQYF	TGCGCCAGCAGCCGGGGGACAGGGGGCTTCCTTCAAGAGACCCAGTACTTC
15	TRBJ1-2	TRBV19	NA	TRBD1	CASKTGGLLNYGYTF	TGTGCCAGTAAGACAGGGGGACTTCTTAACTATGGCTACACCTTC
16	TRBJ2-7	TRBV7-2	NA	NA	CASSLSLAGLHYEQYF	TGTGCCAGCAGCTTATCTCTGGCAGGACTTCATTACGAGCAGTACTTC
15	TRBJ1-2	TRBV5-1	NA	NA	CASSLGGVTNYGYTF	TGCGCCAGCAGTCTAGGTGGAGTGACTAACTATGGCTACACCTTC
14	TRBJ1-4	TRBV5-1	NA	NA	CASSQNGGYEKLFF	TGCGCCAGCAGCCAAAACGGGGGGTATGAAAAACTGTTTTTT